These T cell receptor beta chains were read from a single sample in a study of T cell responses to AZD1222 COVID-19 vaccine. Only in-frame clones appear in the TCRdb table, and some are missing; sequencing was by immunoSEQ multiplex PCR. This table has about 97,000 clones, more than 70% appearing once. The sequencing here drew on peripheral blood, taken on day 0 of AZD1222 vaccination. These receptors originate from an adult in good health. Both conserved end residues are part of each CDR3. The order of the fields is D gene, clone size, V gene, J gene, CDR3 DNA, CDR3 protein. D genes are given only for firm matches. Clone size appears in some rows only: once, few, many, or a class for an expanded clone.

D gene: NA
clone size: NA
V gene: TRBV6-4
J gene: TRBJ2-3
CDR3 DNA: TGTGCCAGCAGCCACGGGGAGGACACAGATACGCAGTATTTT
CDR3 protein: CASSHGEDTDTQYF

D gene: TRBD1
clone size: once
V gene: TRBV19
J gene: TRBJ1-5
CDR3 DNA: TGTGCCAGCCTGTCGACCCCAGGGGGGATACAGCCCCAGCATTTT
CDR3 protein: CASLSTPGGIQPQHF

D gene: TRBD1
clone size: few
V gene: TRBV3-1/TRBV3-2
J gene: TRBJ1-1
CDR3 DNA: TGTGCCAGCAGCCAAGATGCAGGGGGCAGAGGAGCTTTCTTT
CDR3 protein: CASSQDAGGRGAFF

D gene: NA
clone size: NA
V gene: TRBV2
J gene: TRBJ1-3
CDR3 DNA: TGTGCCAGCAGTACCGGGACAAGAGGAAACACCATATATTTT
CDR3 protein: CASSTGTRGNTIYF

D gene: NA
clone size: NA
V gene: TRBV11-1
J gene: TRBJ1-1
CDR3 DNA: TGTGCCAGCAGCTACCACGGAACTGAAGCTTTCTTT
CDR3 protein: CASSYHGTEAFF

D gene: NA
clone size: NA
V gene: TRBV5-1
J gene: TRBJ2-1
CDR3 DNA: TGCGCCAGCAGATATGGGCTTAACTACAATGAGCAGTTCTTC
CDR3 protein: CASRYGLNYNEQFF

D gene: NA
clone size: NA
V gene: TRBV7-9
J gene: TRBJ1-3
CDR3 DNA: TGTGCCAGCAGCTTAGTAGGGCTCTCTGGAAACACCATATATTTT
CDR3 protein: CASSLVGLSGNTIYF

D gene: TRBD2
clone size: medium-sized
V gene: TRBV7-2
J gene: TRBJ2-7
CDR3 DNA: TGTGCCAGCAGCTACGCGGGGGGGGCCTACGAGCAGTACTTC
CDR3 protein: CASSYAGGAYEQYF

D gene: TRBD2
clone size: NA
V gene: TRBV11-2
J gene: TRBJ2-3
CDR3 DNA: TGTGCCAGCAGCTTAGGGCTAGCGGACGGCACAGATACGCAGTATTTT
CDR3 protein: CASSLGLADGTDTQYF

D gene: TRBD1
clone size: NA
V gene: TRBV4-1
J gene: TRBJ1-2
CDR3 DNA: TGCGCCAGCAGCCAATGGGGGACAGGGCCCAACTATGGCTACACCTTC
CDR3 protein: CASSQWGTGPNYGYTF

D gene: NA
clone size: NA
V gene: TRBV11-2
J gene: TRBJ1-6
CDR3 DNA: TGTGCCAGCAGCTTAACAGCAAGCGGCTCACCCCTCCACTTT
CDR3 protein: CASSLTASGSPLHF

D gene: NA
clone size: few
V gene: TRBV23-1
J gene: TRBJ1-1
CDR3 DNA: TGCGCCATCTCCCCAGGGACTGAAGCTTTCTTT
CDR3 protein: CAISPGTEAFF

D gene: TRBD1
clone size: NA
V gene: TRBV6-1
J gene: TRBJ1-1
CDR3 DNA: TGTGCCAGCAGTGACAGGGGGGCGAGCACTGAAGCTTTCTTT
CDR3 protein: CASSDRGASTEAFF